Included here is one T cell receptor beta chain sequence, with context. In germline, CDR1 is MNHEY, CDR2 SMNVEV (reference sequence). The J segment lost 1 base and the V segment lost 3 bases, leaving 9 bases of the junction unmatched. The CDR3 has 17 amino acids. This entry comes from a study of blood T cell repertoires in COVID-19. Study information: Sites across the United States, Italy and Spain contributed samples from acute and convalescent COVID-19. T cells, B-cell-depleted T cells, or PBMCs supplied cDNA or gDNA.

Authors' analysis steps: From reference gene primer amplification, estimates of nucleated cell counts were derived. The method was immunoSEQ multiplex PCR; TCRdb's version includes in-frame clones alone and lacks a portion of them. D and trimming come from the DNA, and the V and J calls and clone size come from that table. Here the sample spans hundreds of thousands of clones, 70% to 90% being singletons. The chain has TRBV27 and TRBJ1-5; 7 nucleotides line up with TRBD1. The TCR sequence derives from a human donor in a cohort sampled during active COVID-19. The specimen sequenced was peripheral blood. The CDR3, as DNA: TGTGCCAGCAGTTTGGGTCGTGGGGGACAGAGCAATCAGCCCCAGCATTTT. Translated, it gives CASSLGRGGQSNQPQHF.